This T cell receptor beta chain is from a study of cytotoxic CD8 clonotypes in ibrutinib-treated CLL (dated by TCRdb to about 2021). At the level of the whole study: In this cohort, over 14 patients were treatment-naive and approximately twelve were relapsed/refractory, while some 18 had unmutated IGHV. Responses were partial in some 24 patients and complete in 2; after median roughly 69 months follow-up, some 15 stayed in remission and 12 progressed. Response samples were obtained after a median of approximately 12 months of treatment, with a range of roughly 6 to 40 months. On average, each sample had 255,043 productive templates and almost 95,000 productive rearrangements. Longitudinal samples were obtainable from about 30% of the roughly 90 participants in the trial. Cryopreserved peripheral blood mononuclear cells were collected at three points: before therapy, at response, and at either sustained remission or disease progression.

Trimming accounts for 5 bases at V and 7 bases at J, while the number of junction bases matched to no gene is 5. CDR1 and CDR2, per the germline V gene (reference sequence), are LNHDA and SQIVND. CDR3 length: 13 amino acids, cysteine to phenylalanine. The read is trimmed to its CDR3 DNA, 39 bases read in frame from base 1. Regarding this clone: No antigen is known for it. The sample holds no much larger clone one base away, and base qualities are not on file.

Approximately 2 micrograms of genomic DNA were extracted from cryopreserved PBMCs for TCR beta library preparation. Longitudinal blood samples from CLL patients on ibrutinib monotherapy were analyzed using high-throughput TCR beta sequencing. The patients took part in an open-label, single-center phase 2 trial of ibrutinib monotherapy. What the study reported, not specific to this receptor: At baseline, clonality was higher than in age-matched healthy donors and showed a strong correlation with circulating CD8+ T-cell counts. Sampling times were not matched between patients in sustained remission and patients whose disease was progressing, and lymph node repertoires were not examined. Clonality rose at ibrutinib response, remained stable during sustained remission, and dropped back toward baseline at progression. Public clonotypes were found to be uncommon and were observed to contract or remain stable during treatment; the increase in clonality was shown to reflect expansion of private clonotypes at ibrutinib response.

On a MiSeq, deep resolution sequencing aimed for a depth between 1 in 1 million and 1 in 200,000 T cells, with each clonotype covered about 9.2x on average. The immunoSEQ hsTCRB Kit was used to generate the TCR beta libraries. Per the source publication's procedure: Data were analyzed with ImmunoSEQ Data Assistant and ImmunoSEQ Analyzer, with V, D and J genes assigned per IMGT definitions. Clonality, with values ranging from 0 to 1, was calculated as one minus the normalized Shannon entropy of productive rearrangement frequencies. Only overrepresented clonotypes making up at least 0.05% of each patient's repertoire were included in the public clonotype analysis. Approximately 13 age-matched healthy donor repertoires from immuneACCESS served as clonality controls. Imported from immuneACCESS, the table was reduced by TCRdb to in-frame sequences with V and J called. These copies leave out some clones; in studies compared against another copy, an unresolved V gene accounts for under half, and the cause of the remainder is not known. The V and J calls and the clone size are those of that table, but D and trimming were determined from the DNA. The sample table shows approximately 32,000 clones, and 69% are seen once. The ten largest clonotypes hold 25% to 30% of the sample.

The V and J segments used are TRBV19 and TRBJ1-3; TRBD1 agrees with 7 junctional bases. This TCR was recovered from a human donor with chronic lymphocytic leukemia. The sample was PBMCs, taken before ibrutinib treatment. The DNA sequence is TGTGCCAGTAGTTCGTCAGGGGGTAACACCATATATTTT. Its protein product is CASSSSGGNTIYF.